This TCR beta chain was recorded in a study of T-cell reconstitution after alpha-beta-depleted transplantation in children. It was with unique molecular identifiers that the TCRbeta library was prepared. One entry per CDR3 protein, called by TCRdb with MiXCR from the PCR reads. The repertoire includes about 610,000 distinct CDR3 sequences, more than 9% of them detected once, and approximately 4.1% sits in the top ten. The CDR3 runs to 18 residues. V lost 3 bases, J lost 2 bases, and 14 bases stayed unmatched. CDR1 is LGHNA, CDR2 YSLEER, per germline. This chain links TRBV4-3 with TRBJ2-3; 7 nucleotides agree with TRBD2. The clonotype was recovered from a human donor who donated a stem cell graft to a child with acute myeloid leukemia. The sequencing here drew on PBMCs from the stem cell graft donor, taken from the stem cell graft. The CDR3 here is CASSHQLGWDYLTDTQYF. The CDR3 bases are TGCGCCAGCAGCCATCAACTTGGGTGGGACTACCTCACAGATACGCAGTATTTT.